This is a list of T cell receptor beta chains from one sample in a study of T cell changes during pregnancy in multiple sclerosis. Libraries were prepared by immunoSEQ multiplex PCR; TCRdb keeps only in-frame clonotypes and omits some of them. In the table there are about 47,000 clones, approximately 90% of which are singletons. Sample: CD8+ T cells from peripheral blood mononuclear cells, taken in the second trimester of pregnancy. These receptors were obtained from a female donor with multiple sclerosis, enrolled in a pregnancy study. CDR3s include the opening cysteine and the closing phenylalanine or tryptophan. The D gene is left open where the match is weak. Clone size is shown for a subset of rows, as once, few, many or a class of expanded clone.

size: NA; D: NA; J: TRBJ1-4; V: TRBV6-4; CDR3: CASSEGENEKLFF; DNA: TGTGCCAGCAGTGAAGGAGAAAATGAAAAACTGTTTTTT
size: large; D: NA; J: TRBJ2-1; V: TRBV15; CDR3: CATSPNQDGYNEQFF; DNA: TGTGCCACCAGCCCGAATCAGGATGGCTACAATGAGCAGTTCTTC
size: NA; D: TRBD1; J: TRBJ1-2; V: TRBV11-1; CDR3: CASSPRLGQGNYGYTF; DNA: TGTGCCAGCAGCCCCCGGCTCGGACAGGGAAACTATGGCTACACCTTC
size: NA; D: NA; J: TRBJ1-2; V: TRBV7-9; CDR3: CASSLDPRPNYGYTF; DNA: TGTGCCAGCAGCCTAGACCCGCGCCCAAACTATGGCTACACCTTC
size: NA; D: NA; J: TRBJ1-2; V: TRBV2; CDR3: CASSEAGTTSYGYTF; DNA: TGTGCCAGCAGTGAAGCGGGCACTACTAGCTATGGCTACACCTTC
size: NA; D: TRBD2; J: TRBJ2-1; V: TRBV5-4; CDR3: CASSPGLDSYNEQFF; DNA: TGTGCCAGCAGCCCGGGACTAGATTCTTACAATGAGCAGTTCTTC
size: NA; D: TRBD1; J: TRBJ2-1; V: TRBV5-5; CDR3: CASSWGQGYSNEQFF; DNA: TGTGCCAGCAGCTGGGGACAGGGGTATTCCAATGAGCAGTTCTTC
size: NA; D: NA; J: TRBJ1-2; V: TRBV10-3; CDR3: CAVGGQTIDGYTF; DNA: TGTGCCGTCGGCGGACAGACAATTGATGGCTACACCTTC
size: NA; D: TRBD2; J: TRBJ2-3; V: TRBV6-4; CDR3: CASSEDWGGSDTQYF; DNA: TGTGCCAGCAGTGAAGATTGGGGGGGGAGTGATACGCAGTATTTT
size: NA; D: NA; J: TRBJ1-2; V: TRBV7-9; CDR3: CASNQEVAGLYGYTF; DNA: TGTGCCAGCAACCAAGAGGTTGCAGGGCTCTATGGCTACACCTTC
size: NA; D: TRBD1; J: TRBJ2-1; V: TRBV13; CDR3: CASCRDSYNEQFF; DNA: TGTGCCAGCTGCCGGGACAGCTACAATGAGCAGTTCTTC
size: once; D: NA; J: TRBJ1-4; V: TRBV7-9; CDR3: CASNPVGSNEKLFF; DNA: TGTGCCAGCAACCCGGTGGGGAGTAATGAAAAACTGTTTTTT
size: NA; D: NA; J: TRBJ1-3; V: TRBV11-2; CDR3: CASSLEISSGNTIYF; DNA: TGTGCCAGCAGCTTAGAGATTAGCTCTGGAAACACCATATATTTT
size: NA; D: NA; J: TRBJ2-1; V: TRBV5-5; CDR3: CASSFGPGVGYNEQFF; DNA: TGTGCCAGCAGCTTCGGTCCGGGGGTTGGCTACAATGAGCAGTTCTTC
size: NA; D: NA; J: TRBJ2-5; V: TRBV27; CDR3: CASSRTGRAQYF; DNA: TGTGCCAGCAGTAGGACTGGCCGGGCCCAGTACTTC
size: few; D: NA; J: TRBJ1-1; V: TRBV9; CDR3: CASSPGGMGEDTEAFF; DNA: TGTGCCAGCAGTCCCGGGGGTATGGGAGAGGACACTGAAGCTTTCTTT
size: NA; D: TRBD2; J: TRBJ2-1; V: TRBV15; CDR3: CATSNLAGGNYNEQFF; DNA: TGTGCCACCAGCAATCTAGCGGGGGGGAATTACAATGAGCAGTTCTTC
size: NA; D: TRBD1; J: TRBJ1-1; V: TRBV5-1; CDR3: CASSVGQGRTEAFF; DNA: TGCGCCAGCAGCGTGGGACAGGGGAGGACTGAAGCTTTCTTT
size: NA; D: NA; J: TRBJ1-1; V: TRBV7-9; CDR3: CASSLRALGAAEAFF; DNA: TGTGCCAGCAGCTTAAGGGCCCTTGGGGCGGCTGAAGCTTTCTTT
size: few; D: NA; J: TRBJ2-2; V: TRBV5-4; CDR3: CASSFAGQGELFF; DNA: TGCGCCAGCAGCTTTGCAGGGCAAGGGGAGCTGTTTTTT
size: NA; D: NA; J: TRBJ1-2; V: TRBV7-6; CDR3: CASSPEVHGGGDGYTF; DNA: TGTGCCAGCAGCCCAGAAGTTCATGGCGGGGGAGATGGCTACACCTTC
size: NA; D: TRBD1; J: TRBJ2-1; V: TRBV4-1; CDR3: CASSQAQGVHNEQFF; DNA: TGCGCCAGCAGCCAAGCGCAGGGGGTTCACAATGAGCAGTTCTTC
size: NA; D: NA; J: TRBJ2-1; V: TRBV7-9; CDR3: CASSSEVYNEQFF; DNA: TGTGCCAGCAGCTCAGAGGTTTACAATGAGCAGTTCTTC
size: NA; D: NA; J: TRBJ2-7; V: TRBV27; CDR3: CASSFGGPDEQYF; DNA: TGTGCCAGCAGTTTCGGGGGGCCCGACGAGCAGTACTTC
size: NA; D: NA; J: TRBJ1-1; V: TRBV7-3; CDR3: CASSPQNAGTSDGPEAFF; DNA: TGTGCCAGCAGCCCGCAAAATGCCGGGACTTCCGACGGCCCTGAAGCTTTCTTT
size: NA; D: NA; J: TRBJ2-1; V: TRBV30; CDR3: CAWSVGGGLNEQFF; DNA: TGTGCCTGGAGTGTCGGAGGGGGCCTCAATGAGCAGTTCTTC
size: NA; D: TRBD2; J: TRBJ2-2; V: TRBV30; CDR3: CAWFSWTLAGGPANTGELFF; DNA: TGTGCCTGGTTCTCATGGACGTTAGCGGGGGGGCCAGCGAACACCGGGGAGCTGTTTTTT
size: NA; D: NA; J: TRBJ2-2; V: TRBV27; CDR3: CASGGAGELFF; DNA: TGTGCCAGCGGGGGCGCCGGGGAGCTGTTTTTT
size: NA; D: NA; J: TRBJ2-7; V: TRBV7-8; CDR3: CASRPLGGEIYEQYF; DNA: TGTGCCAGCAGACCCCTGGGGGGAGAAATCTACGAGCAGTACTTC
size: NA; D: NA; J: TRBJ1-6; V: TRBV2; CDR3: CASRITTSSYNSPLHF; DNA: TGTGCCAGCAGGATCACCACCAGCTCCTATAATTCACCCCTCCACTTT
size: NA; D: NA; J: TRBJ2-2; V: TRBV11-1; CDR3: CASSLRTVNTGELFF; DNA: TGTGCCAGCAGCTTACGCACGGTGAACACCGGGGAGCTGTTTTTT
size: NA; D: TRBD2; J: TRBJ2-2; V: TRBV11-3; CDR3: CASSLGSSGGSRELFF; DNA: TGTGCCAGCAGCTTAGGTTCTAGCGGGGGATCCCGGGAGCTGTTTTTT